Shown below are 9 T cell receptor beta chains from a single sample sequenced in a study of cytomegalovirus exposure and HLA in healthy donors. It was with 60 Vbeta and 13 Jbeta primers that the PCR ran. The method was immunoSEQ multiplex PCR; TCRdb's version includes in-frame clones alone and lacks a portion of them. The sample contains a few hundred thousand clones, approximately 83% of which appear only once. The source material was PBMCs. The source is a woman in her forties or fifties in good health and CMV-seropositive.

The chain carries TRBV7-9 and TRBJ2-7, with a possible D match to TRBD1 (6 bases). The CDR3 sequence is 16 residues long. V lost 8 bases and J lost 0, with 20 bases in between. Germline V gene data show CDR1 as SEHNR and CDR2 as FQNEAQ (reference sequence). Here the CDR3 DNA reads TGTGCCAGCTTCGGAGCAGGTCGGGACAACTCCTACGAGCAGTACTTC. It specifies CASFGAGRDNSYEQYF.

The CDR3 region is CASSHFYTGTGNSKTQYF. The CDR3 nucleotides read TGTGCCAGCAGCCATTTCTACACCGGGACAGGGAATTCAAAGACCCAGTACTTC. The chain combines TRBV4-2 with TRBJ2-5; 9 bases match TRBD1. The CDR3 runs to 18 residues. CDR1 is LGHNA and CDR2 is YNFKEQ in the germline V gene. With V trimmed by 3 bases and J by 6 bases, 17 bases remained unmatched.

This clone was recorded a few times. This chain links TRBV19 with TRBJ2-1, with 11 bases fitting TRBD2. V was pared by 5 bases and J by 5 bases, with 5 bases of the junction left unmatched. The CDR3 is 15 residues long. Germline loops: CDR1 LNHDA, CDR2 SQIVND (reference sequence). The CDR3 protein is CASSGLAGGDNEQFF. CDR3 DNA sequence: TGTGCCAGTAGTGGGCTAGCGGGGGGAGACAATGAGCAGTTCTTC.

This chain uses TRBV6-1 with TRBJ2-3, with TRBD2 matching 12 bases. CDR1 MNHNS and CDR2 SASEGT come from the germline V gene. After removal of 4 bases from V and 4 bases from J, the junction contained 6 bases not matched to a gene. The CDR3 covers 16 residues. The CDR3 nucleotides are TGTGCCAGCAGTGGATCACTAGCGGGGGGCCCAGATACGCAGTATTTT. Protein product: CASSGSLAGGPDTQYF.

The chain uses TRBV2 and TRBJ1-3; tentatively, D is TRBD1 (5 bases). V was trimmed by 6 bases and J by 3 bases, leaving 12 bases between them. This CDR3 spans 14 amino acids. The germline V gene has CDR1 SNHLY and CDR2 FYNNEI. Here the CDR3 reads CASRGRGSGNTIYF. The DNA for the CDR3 is TGTGCCAGCAGGGGAAGGGGAAGTGGAAACACCATATATTTT.

V usage is TRBV21-1 and J usage is TRBJ2-5; the DNA was not used to check the table's D call, TRBD2. TRBJ2-7 explains the end of the DNA better; the J call may be wrong. TRBV21-1 is given as a pseudogene. This CDR3 has 14 amino acids. CDR3: CASSFWQAFYEQYF. DNA for the CDR3: TGTGCCAGCAGCTTTTGGCAAGCGTTCTACGAGCAGTACTTC.

This chain's CDR3 is CASSPVGTPDEKLFF. The CDR3 DNA is TGCGCCAGCAGCCCCGTCGGGACACCTGATGAAAAACTGTTTTTT. The V and J genes are TRBV5-1 and TRBJ1-4, with D tentatively TRBD1 (6 bases). The CDR3 extends over 15 amino acids. The V end lost 4 bases, the J end lost 6 bases, and 16 bases lay between the germline ends. Germline CDR1 and CDR2: SGHRS and YFSETQ. Variable domain in full (rest from reference TRBV5-1 and TRBJ1-4): KAGVTQTPRYLIKTRGQQVTLSCSPISGHRSVSWYQQTPGQGLQFLFEYFSETQRNKGNFPGRFSGRQFSNSRSEMNVSTLELGDSALYLCASSPVGTPDEKLFFGSGTQLSVL.

V usage is TRBV5-1 and J usage is TRBJ1-1; maybe TRBD1 (6 bases). Germline-derived CDR1 and CDR2 are SGHRS and YFSETQ. There are 14 residues in the CDR3. Trimming stripped 3 bases from V and 4 bases from J, with 13 bases between. The CDR3: CASSYGTFVTEAFF. CDR3 nucleotides: TGCGCCAGCAGCTATGGGACATTTGTCACTGAAGCTTTCTTT.

This chain joins TRBV2 and TRBJ2-7, with a tentative D call TRBD1 (6 bases). The CDR3 is 14 residues long. The V end was cut by 6 bases, the J end by 2 bases, with 14 bases between. Per the germline V gene, CDR1 is SNHLY and CDR2 is FYNNEI. DNA for the CDR3: TGTGCCAGCAGAACGGACAGTCGGGCCTACGAGCAGTACTTC. Protein sequence: CASRTDSRAYEQYF.